The clone carrying this TCR delta chain showed up just a few times. It is likely a read error: a sequence one base away is far more abundant. Other DNA sequences within the sample encode an identical CDR3. These data are taken from a study of γδ T cells in repeated Plasmodium falciparum infection. Bulk repertoires came from Vgamma9/Vdelta2+ or Vdelta2-negative gammadelta T cells flow-sorted from PBMC. TCRdb re-called clones from the multiplex PCR reads using CATT. The repertoire includes 70,000 to 95,000 delta-chain clones, 1.4% of them detected once, and roughly 8.1% sits in the top ten. The CDR3 has 22 amino acids. Germline loops: CDR1 TSWWSYY, CDR2 QGS. The V and J ends lost 4 bases and 3 bases, in that order; junction bases with no gene match: 25.

This sequence originates from a pool of human donors (malaria-infected and uninfected, not separated). The chain couples TRDV1 to TRDJ1, with 11 bases matching TRDD3. TCRdb lists no J gene, so it was determined here by aligning the DNA to germline. The sequenced sample consisted of gamma-delta T cells from blood. CDR3 protein: CALGALVSPPYWGIDGADKLIF. CDR3 in DNA: TGTGCTCTTGGGGCTCTAGTGTCCCCACCGTACTGGGGGATAGATGGCGCCGATAAACTCATCTTT.